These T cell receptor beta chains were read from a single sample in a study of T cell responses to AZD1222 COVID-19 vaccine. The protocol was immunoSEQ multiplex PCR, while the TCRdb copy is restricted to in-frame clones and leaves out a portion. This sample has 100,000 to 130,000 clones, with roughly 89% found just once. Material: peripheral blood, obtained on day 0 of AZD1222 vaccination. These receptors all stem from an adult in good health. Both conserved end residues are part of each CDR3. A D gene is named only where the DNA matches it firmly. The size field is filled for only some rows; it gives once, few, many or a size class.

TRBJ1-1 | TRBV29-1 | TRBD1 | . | TGCAGCGTTCGATGGACAGGGACGAACACTGAAGCTTTCTTT | CSVRWTGTNTEAFF
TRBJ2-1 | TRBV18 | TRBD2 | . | TGTGCCAGCTCGCCTCAGGGAGGACTAGCGGGGACCAACAATGAGCAGTTCTTC | CASSPQGGLAGTNNEQFF
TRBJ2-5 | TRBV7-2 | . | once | TGTGCCAGCAGCTTTTCAGAGACCCAGTACTTC | CASSFSETQYF
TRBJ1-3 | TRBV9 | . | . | TGTGCCAGCAGCCTCGGACGGGTTGGAAACACCATATATTTT | CASSLGRVGNTIYF
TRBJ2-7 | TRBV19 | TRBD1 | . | TGTGCCAGTAGTGCAGGGGGAAGCTCCTACGAGCAGTACTTC | CASSAGGSSYEQYF
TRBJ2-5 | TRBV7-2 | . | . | TGTGCCAGCAGCTCCCTAGGGGCCGAACTGCACTTC | CASSSLGAELHF
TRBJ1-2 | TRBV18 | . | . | TGTGCCAGCTCCACTGGGTCTAACTATGGCTACACCTTC | CASSTGSNYGYTF
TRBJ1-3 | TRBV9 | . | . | TGTGCCAGCAGCACACGGGGTCGGGACTACTCTGGAAACACCATATATTTT | CASSTRGRDYSGNTIYF
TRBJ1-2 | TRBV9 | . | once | TGTGCCAGCAGCGTAACTACGGGACCTACCTATGGCTACACCTTC | CASSVTTGPTYGYTF
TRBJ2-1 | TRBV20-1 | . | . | TGCAGTGCTAGTATGTCTAGGGGAGACAATGAGCAGTTCTTC | CSASMSRGDNEQFF
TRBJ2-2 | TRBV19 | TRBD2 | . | TGTGCCAGTCACCCACTAGCGGGGGGGCCGAGGACTAACACCGGGGAGCTGTTTTTT | CASHPLAGGPRTNTGELFF
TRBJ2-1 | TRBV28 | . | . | TGTGCCAGCAGTCTGGGGGCATCGGGGGGCAATGAGCAGTTCTTC | CASSLGASGGNEQFF
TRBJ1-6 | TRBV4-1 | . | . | TGCGCCAGCAGCCAAGTTTTCCCCAGCTCCTATAATTCACCCCTCCACTTT | CASSQVFPSSYNSPLHF
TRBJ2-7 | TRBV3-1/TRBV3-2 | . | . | TGTGCCAGCAGCCAGGGCTACGAGCAGTACTTC | CASSQGYEQYF
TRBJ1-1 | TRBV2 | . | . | TGTGCCAGCAGTGGGAGGGGTCTAGACACTGAAGCTTTCTTT | CASSGRGLDTEAFF
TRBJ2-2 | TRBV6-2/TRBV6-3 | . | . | TGTGCCAGCAGCGCGAGACCCCTGGGGTCCGGGGAGCTGTTTTTT | CASSARPLGSGELFF
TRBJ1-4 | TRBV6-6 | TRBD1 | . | TGTGCCAGCAGTCGCCGCGGGAACAGGGGGCAGGGTGAAAAACTGTTTTTT | CASSRRGNRGQGEKLFF
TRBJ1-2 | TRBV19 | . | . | TGTGCCAGTAGCCTCCCCTTCATAAAGCCCTATGGCTACACCTTC | CASSLPFIKPYGYTF
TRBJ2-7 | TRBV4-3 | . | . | TGCGCCAGCAGCCAAGCCCCCAGGGTAGGCTACGAGCAGTACTTC | CASSQAPRVGYEQYF
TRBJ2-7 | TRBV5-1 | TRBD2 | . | TGCGCCAGCAGCCAAGGGACTAGCGGGGGAAACGAGCAGTACTTC | CASSQGTSGGNEQYF
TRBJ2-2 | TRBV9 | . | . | TGTGCCAGCAGCGTCAGCTTGAATATCCGGAGCACCGGGGAGCTGTTTTTT | CASSVSLNIRSTGELFF
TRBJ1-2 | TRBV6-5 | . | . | TGTGCCAGCAGTTACTTGGGGACCGCCTATGGCTACACCTTC | CASSYLGTAYGYTF
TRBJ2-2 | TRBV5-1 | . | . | TGCGCCAGCAGCTTGACTTTAGGGGACACCGGGGAGCTGTTTTTT | CASSLTLGDTGELFF
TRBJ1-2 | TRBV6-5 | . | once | TGTGCCAGCAGTTCTTTAAGAGCTAACTATGGCTACACCTTC | CASSSLRANYGYTF
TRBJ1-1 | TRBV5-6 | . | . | TGTGCCAGCAGCTTCGGGCCGAAAGCTTTCTTT | CASSFGPKAFF
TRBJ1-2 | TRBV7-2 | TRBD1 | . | TGTGCCAGCAGCCTGAGGACAGGGCTCTATGGCTACACCTTC | CASSLRTGLYGYTF
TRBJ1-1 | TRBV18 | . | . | TGTGCCAGCTCACCACCTCAGTTCCAGAACACTGAAGCTTTCTTT | CASSPPQFQNTEAFF
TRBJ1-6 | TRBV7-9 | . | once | TGTGCCAGCAGCCCCCCAGGCTCCTATAATTCACCCCTCCACTTT | CASSPPGSYNSPLHF
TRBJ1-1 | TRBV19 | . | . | TGTGCCAGTAGTAACCCGGACCGAAACATGAACACTGAAGCTTTCTTT | CASSNPDRNMNTEAFF
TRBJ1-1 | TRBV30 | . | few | TGTGCCTGGAGTCCGACACCGAACACTGAAGCTTTCTTT | CAWSPTPNTEAFF
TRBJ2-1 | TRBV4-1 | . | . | TGCGCCAGCAGCCAAGGGTTCGGTGAGCAGTTCTTC | CASSQGFGEQFF
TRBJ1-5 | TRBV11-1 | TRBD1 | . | TGTGCCAGCAGCCCGGGACAGGGCAATCAGCCCCAGCATTTT | CASSPGQGNQPQHF
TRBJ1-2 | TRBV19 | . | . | TGTGCCAGTAGTTTCAGTATTGCGGGCGAGGGCTACACCTTC | CASSFSIAGEGYTF
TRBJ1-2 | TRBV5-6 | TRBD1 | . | TGTGCCAGCAGCTTGGTGGGACAGTACCACTATGGCTACACCTTC | CASSLVGQYHYGYTF
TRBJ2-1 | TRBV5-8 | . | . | TGTGCCAGCAGCTACCGAGGGGCGAGTAGCGATGAGCAGTTCTTC | CASSYRGASSDEQFF
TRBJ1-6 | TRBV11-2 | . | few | TGTGCCAGCAGCCCACGGACCCAAGTTGGTTCACCCCTCCACTTT | CASSPRTQVGSPLHF